Many counts were recorded for the clone carrying this T cell receptor beta chain. The sample originates from a study of T cells in Graves' hyperthyroidism and ophthalmopathy. TCR beta CDR3 regions were amplified from RNA. In the first-round RT-PCR of the TCR CDR3, the HTBI primer set was used. TCRdb itself ran the multiplex PCR reads through MiXCR, one entry per CDR3 protein. The repertoire includes 730,000 or so distinct CDR3 sequences, 15% to 20% of them detected once, and 15% to 20% sits in the top ten. The sample consisted of blood. The receptor's source is a woman aged 50 to 60 with Graves' hyperthyroidism that later progressed to Graves' ophthalmopathy.

CDR3 DNA sequence: TGTGCCAGCAGCACCCGAACCCTCGGACTAGGAAGATCCAATGAGCAGTTCTTC. It is translated as CASSTRTLGLGRSNEQFF. V and J are TRBV7-2 and TRBJ2-1; 7 bases agree with TRBD2. The CDR3 loop spans 18 amino acids. From germline, CDR1 is SGHTA and CDR2 FQGNSA. Germline trimming cut 5 bases from V and 6 bases from J; bases unmatched to any gene: 19.